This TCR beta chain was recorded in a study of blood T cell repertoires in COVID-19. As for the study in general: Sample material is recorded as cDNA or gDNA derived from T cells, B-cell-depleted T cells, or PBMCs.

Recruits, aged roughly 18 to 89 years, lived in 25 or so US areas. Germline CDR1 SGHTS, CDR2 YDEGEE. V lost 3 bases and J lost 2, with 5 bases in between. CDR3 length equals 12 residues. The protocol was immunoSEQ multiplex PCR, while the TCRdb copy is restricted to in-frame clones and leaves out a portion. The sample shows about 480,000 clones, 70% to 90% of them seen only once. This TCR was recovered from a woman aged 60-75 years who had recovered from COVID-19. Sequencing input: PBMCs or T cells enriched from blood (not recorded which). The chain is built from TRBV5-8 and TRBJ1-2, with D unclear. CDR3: CASSSSNYGYTF. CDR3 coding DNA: TGTGCCAGCAGCTCGAGCAACTATGGCTACACCTTC.